Described below is a single T cell receptor (beta chain) sequence and its context. Its antigen has not been determined. No base qualities exist here, and no much larger clone lies one base off it. Receptor libraries were prepared by the immunoSEQ multiplex PCR assay. The multiplex PCR relied on a mix of 60 forward primers for TCR Vbeta segments and 13 reverse primers for TCR Jbeta segments. The CDR3 region of rearranged TCR beta genes was amplified from genomic DNA by a multiplex PCR assay. Amplified TCR beta libraries were sequenced as 87-base-pair reads on the Illumina HiSeq System. From the authors' description of their analysis: A later analysis counted approximately 74 million unique TCR beta chains across the 670 or so repertoires, and some 11 million of these chains were shared by at least two donors. Raw reads were error-corrected and collapsed into unique sequences with a nearest-neighbor algorithm that merged closely related sequences to remove PCR and sequencing errors. CDR3 sequences were aligned to IMGT reference sequences to assign V, D and J gene segments. For a sequence to be retained, a match of at least six nucleotides was required to both a V gene segment and a J gene segment. Rearrangements were called productive when the CDR3 lacked stop codons and stayed in frame with V and J; all others were non-productive. Following IMGT convention, CDR3 was defined as the stretch from the second conserved V-encoded cysteine up to the conserved J-encoded phenylalanine. Sequences without an unambiguous match to a single V gene segment were excluded from the earlier analysis of almost 600 of the donors. In an earlier analysis of almost 600 of the donors, a V segment was called functional when productive rearrangements were above 56.7%, and segregating when the standard deviation between donors exceeded 5%. A statistical classification framework was built to diagnose cytomegalovirus status from the catalog of TCR beta chain sequences. In a later analysis, TCR nucleotide sequences were compared against IMGT/GENE-DB human TR gene sequences so that V and J genes could be assigned. The TCRdist pipeline was used in a later analysis to assign CDR3 sequences and most-parsimonious VDJ recombination scenarios. In a later analysis, each TCR beta chain was defined by its CDR3 amino acid sequence together with its V-gene family, and reads without a unique V-gene family were excluded. A later analysis removed several hundred highly shared, low-generation-probability nucleotide sequences to deal with suspected cross-contamination and a sequencing artifact. In a later analysis, a clonal expansion index for each public chain was calculated from normalized within-repertoire ranks of inferred template counts. In a later analysis, generation probabilities were computed using a VDJ recombination model fitted to out-of-frame rearrangements, and the results were checked against IGoR. In a later analysis, hypergeometric tests were used to score TCR-TCR, TCR-HLA and TCR-CMV co-occurrence, with a repertoire-size bias correction applied to TCR pairs. In a later analysis, false discovery rates were estimated by permuting HLA or CMV assignments 20 times. A later analysis grouped co-occurring TCRs with DBSCAN, adding TCRdist sequence similarity when clustering within HLA-allele-positive subsets. For co-occurrence clustering, repertoires with fewer than 30,000 or more than 120,000 public chains were excluded, along with a handful of repertoires with anomalous nucleotide sharing. The immuneACCESS repertoire file appears here via TCRdb, limited to in-frame rearrangements. These files lack a portion of the clones; in checked studies, under half of the deficit traces to unresolved V genes, and the cause of the others is not known. V and J calls and clone size are given by that table; D and trimming were obtained from the DNA. The sample profile shows some 180,000 clones; approximately 84% of them were found once. 1.3% to 1.5% of the sample lies in the top ten.

This entry comes from a study of cytomegalovirus exposure and HLA in healthy donors (dated 2017 in TCRdb). Context from the whole study: An earlier analysis of several hundred of the donors reported over 250 Gb of sequence data and some 110 million unique TCR beta sequences obtained from around 180 million T cells. Roughly 290 gigabases of sequencing data and around 90 million unique TCR sequences made up an early release that covered about 640 HLA-typed donors. Of the roughly 400 genotyped donors, around 81% fell in the genetic ancestry cluster associated with self-reported Caucasian donors. The study aimed to test whether cataloging public T cell receptors could reveal signatures of past pathogen exposure. The study profiled the T cell repertoires of under 700 subjects by immunosequencing and related them to cytomegalovirus serostatus. In addition to the first cohort of 500 to 850 subjects, a separate validation cohort of around 110 different subjects was used. The study combined high-throughput TCR immunosequencing, statistical association of individual TCRs with disease status, and machine learning to predict cytomegalovirus infection status. A later analysis re-analyzed previously published TCR beta repertoires from 600 to 850 donors and added high-resolution HLA genotyping to study TCR occurrence patterns. Rather than drawing on any new phenotypic data, the later analysis identified candidate immune exposures from TCR beta sequences and the way those sequences occurred across donors. In an earlier analysis of 587 of the donors, high-throughput TCR beta sequencing was used to judge whether each TCR beta V gene segment behaved as functional or pseudogenic. Donor age, sex, ethnicity and CMV serostatus were compiled alongside the repertoire data. In a later genetic analysis, genome-wide SNP genotypes for about 60% of the 666 donors were used, and that subset was treated as a discovery cohort. All discovery cohort repertoires had been generated on a single sequencing platform. HLA typing covered class I and class II loci at four-digit resolution. The number of donors typed differed by locus, with 629-630 for A, B, C, DRB1 and DQB1, more than 500 for DQA1, 600 to 610 for DPA1, and 400 to 490 for DPB1. Because of strong linkage in the cohort, roughly five DR-DQ haplotypes were treated as single units for association and clustering. On average, 235,054 unique TCR beta nucleotide sequences were sequenced per donor among 398 genotyped donors of the cohort, with about 17% of those sequences being non-productive.

The cohort consisted of approximately 670 healthy bone marrow donors. Cohort members were all nominally healthy when sampled, although unrecorded immune exposures were likely present. The donor was CMV seropositive and was included in the group of approximately 310 seropositive cohort members. Every donor gave a peripheral blood sample, and the peripheral blood mononuclear cells from that sample were used for TCR beta sequencing. Genomic DNA was extracted from the blood cell samples with the Qiagen DNeasy Blood Extraction Kit. From a lookup of the germline V gene (reference sequence), CDR1 and CDR2 are GTSNPN and SVGIG. CDR3 length: 13 amino acids, cysteine to phenylalanine. Just the 39-base CDR3 DNA is kept, in frame starting at base 1. Overall results and qualifications from the work: Across donors, most TCR sequences were observed very rarely, whereas some public TCRs were present in many individuals. Several of the top co-occurrence clusters appeared to be linked to parvovirus B19, influenza, CMV and Epstein-Barr virus, according to a later analysis. Over 15 rarely observed V segments, including chromosome 9 orphons, were excluded from the earlier analysis of approximately 500 of the donors because counts were too low. Correlated functional status among segregating V segments might reflect linkage disequilibrium, but an unknown experimental factor could not be ruled out. The presence/absence analyses assumed that sequencing depth was roughly uniform across donors, and that assumption may not be true. Some IMGT-functional V segments, including TRBV6-2 and TRBV6-3, could not be told apart with the 87-base-pair reads, so those segments were excluded. An earlier analysis of roughly 570 of the donors showed that most TCR beta V segments appeared in productive rearrangements either about 90% or about 30% of the time, which broadly matched IMGT annotations. The only immune exposure information available for the cohort was CMV serostatus. The classifier was reported to diagnose cytomegalovirus status with high specificity and sensitivity in both the original and validation cohorts. In a later analysis, around 17,000 TCR beta sequences were associated with specific HLA alleles at a false discovery rate of 0.05. A further reported finding was that TCR beta sequences accurately predicted the HLA-A and HLA-B alleles for most subjects in the first cohort. According to a later genetic analysis, donors in an Asian-associated ancestry cluster had fewer N-insertions in productive TCRs than the approximately 650-donor mean. Compared with equally common non-associated chains, HLA-associated TCR beta chains in a later analysis were more clonally expanded and had lower generation probabilities. This cohort had only TCR beta chains sequenced, and the lack of alpha or paired-chain data limited which features could be detected. The study gave a list of 150 to 200 TCR beta chains associated with cytomegalovirus. A few of the identified cytomegalovirus-associated TCR beta chains were confirmed in vitro to be specific for cytomegalovirus antigens. Most CMV-associated TCR beta chains appeared to be HLA-restricted in a later analysis, and the HLA associations seemed to be driven largely by CMV exposure. V-gene and J-gene trimming of TCR beta chains was associated with a missense DCLRE1C variant in a later genetic analysis, and the association was replicated in an independent cohort. The authors suggested that the approach could potentially be extended to other disease states and immunological phenotypes. In a later analysis, the rate of TCR association differed among HLA loci, with DRB1 alleles having the most associated TCRs and HLA-C alleles having the fewest. When HLA alleles, especially DR and DQ, strongly co-occurred, TCR associations were difficult to assign to individual alleles. A group of highly shared sequence variants was considered likely to be a technical artifact of the sequencing pipeline. Because some donors lacked HLA typing at each locus, the association tests relied only on the typed subset.

The receptor's source is a girl between 5 and 17 years old in good health and CMV-seropositive. The chain uses TRBV30 and TRBJ2-5; a tentative D match to TRBD2 spans 6 bases. The end of the DNA aligns better with TRBJ2-7, so the J call may be wrong. The sequenced sample consisted of PBMCs. The CDR3 sequence is CAWSGGIVYEQYF. The bases read TGTGCCTGGAGTGGCGGGATCGTCTACGAGCAGTACTTC.